This T cell receptor (beta chain) was identified in a study of blood T cell repertoires in COVID-19. For the study at large: The samples span acute and convalescent COVID-19 from the United States, Italy and Spain. The analysed material was cDNA or gDNA that came from T cells, B-cell-depleted T cells, or PBMCs.

CDR3 size: 16 residues. Germline values: CDR1 LGHDT, CDR2 YNNKEL (reference sequence). Trimming cost V 4 bases and J 0 bases; bases outside gene matches: 7. Measured with immunoSEQ multiplex PCR; TCRdb has only the in-frame clones, and not every one. The sample consists of around 190,000 clones, 80% to 90% of them appearing once. The origin of this receptor is a man aged 18 to 29 who had recovered from COVID-19. This chain connects TRBV3-1 (or the pseudogene TRBV3-2) to TRBJ2-7, with TRBD1 matching over 9 bases. Specimen: peripheral blood. CDR3 region: CASSLWDRETSYEQYF. The CDR3 DNA reads as TGTGCCAGCAGCCTTTGGGACAGGGAGACCTCCTACGAGCAGTACTTC.